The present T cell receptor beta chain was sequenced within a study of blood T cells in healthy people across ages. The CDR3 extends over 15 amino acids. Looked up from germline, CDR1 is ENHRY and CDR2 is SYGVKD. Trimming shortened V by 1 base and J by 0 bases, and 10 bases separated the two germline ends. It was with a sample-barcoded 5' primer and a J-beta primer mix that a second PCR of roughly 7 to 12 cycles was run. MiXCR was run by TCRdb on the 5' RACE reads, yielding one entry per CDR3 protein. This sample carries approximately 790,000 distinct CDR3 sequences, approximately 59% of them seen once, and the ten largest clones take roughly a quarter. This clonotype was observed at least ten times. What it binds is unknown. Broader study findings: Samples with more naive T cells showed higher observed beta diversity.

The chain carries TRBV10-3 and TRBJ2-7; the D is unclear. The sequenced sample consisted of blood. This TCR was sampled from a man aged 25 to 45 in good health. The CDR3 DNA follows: TGTGCCATCAGTGAGTTAGTGGTACCCTCCTACGAGCAGTACTTC. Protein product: CAISELVVPSYEQYF.